This TCR beta chain was retrieved from a study of CD8+ T cells in alopecia areata. Treatment: oral pan-JAK inhibitor, 5-10 mg twice daily. Collection of lesional scalp punch biopsies and peripheral blood was performed in alopecia areata patients. The V end lost 0 bases, the J end lost 5 bases, and 10 bases lay between the germline ends. The CDR3 length is 14 residues. From germline, CDR1 is ENHRY and CDR2 SYGVKD. Investigators isolated RNA and reverse transcribed it into cDNA to act as the sequencing template. The assay was immunoSEQ multiplex PCR, and TCRdb's table has in-frame clones only and misses some. The data show about 220,000 clones, under 75% seen once.

The rearrangement links TRBV10-3 to TRBJ1-2; D call uncertain. This TCR was sampled from a human donor with alopecia areata. The material sequenced was CD4+ T cells sorted from blood, taken at week 4, from a patient treated with tofacitinib. CDR3 sequence: CAISESVTQYGYTF. CDR3 in DNA: TGTGCCATCAGTGAGTCGGTAACACAATATGGCTACACCTTC.